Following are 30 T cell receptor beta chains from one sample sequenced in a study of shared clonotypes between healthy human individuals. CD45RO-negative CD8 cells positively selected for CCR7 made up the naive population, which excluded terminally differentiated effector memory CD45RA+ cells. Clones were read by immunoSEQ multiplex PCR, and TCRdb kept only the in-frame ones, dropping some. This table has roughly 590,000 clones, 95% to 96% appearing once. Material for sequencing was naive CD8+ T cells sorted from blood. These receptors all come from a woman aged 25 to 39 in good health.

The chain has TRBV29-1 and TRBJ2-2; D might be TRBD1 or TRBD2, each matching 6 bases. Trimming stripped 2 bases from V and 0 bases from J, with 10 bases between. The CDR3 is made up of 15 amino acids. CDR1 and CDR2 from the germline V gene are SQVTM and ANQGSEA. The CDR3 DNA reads TGCAGCGTTGAATACGGGGGCTCGAACACCGGGGAGCTGTTTTTT. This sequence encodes CSVEYGGSNTGELFF.

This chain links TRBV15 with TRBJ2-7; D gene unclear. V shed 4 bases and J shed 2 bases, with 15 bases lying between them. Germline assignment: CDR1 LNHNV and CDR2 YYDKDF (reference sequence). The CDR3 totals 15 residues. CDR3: CATSTSRRFTYEQYF. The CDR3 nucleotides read TGTGCCACCAGCACCAGTAGAAGATTTACCTACGAGCAGTACTTC.

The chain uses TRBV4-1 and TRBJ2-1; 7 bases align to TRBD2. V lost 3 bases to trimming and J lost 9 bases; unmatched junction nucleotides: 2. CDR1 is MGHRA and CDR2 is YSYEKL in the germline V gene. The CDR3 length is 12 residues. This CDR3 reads CASSHTSVEQFF. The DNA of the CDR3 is TGCGCCAGCAGCCATACTAGCGTTGAGCAGTTCTTC.

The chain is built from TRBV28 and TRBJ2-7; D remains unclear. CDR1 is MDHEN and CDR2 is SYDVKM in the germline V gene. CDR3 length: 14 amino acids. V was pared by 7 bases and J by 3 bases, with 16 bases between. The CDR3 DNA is TGTGCCAGCACTGGGTACGGCGAGAGCTACGAGCAGTACTTC. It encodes CASTGYGESYEQYF.

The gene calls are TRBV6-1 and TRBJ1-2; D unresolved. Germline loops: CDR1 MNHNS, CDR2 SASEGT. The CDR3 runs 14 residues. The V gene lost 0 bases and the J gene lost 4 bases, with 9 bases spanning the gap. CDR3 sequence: CASSEAGNAYGYTF. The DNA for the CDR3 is TGTGCCAGCAGTGAAGCGGGGAACGCCTATGGCTACACCTTC.

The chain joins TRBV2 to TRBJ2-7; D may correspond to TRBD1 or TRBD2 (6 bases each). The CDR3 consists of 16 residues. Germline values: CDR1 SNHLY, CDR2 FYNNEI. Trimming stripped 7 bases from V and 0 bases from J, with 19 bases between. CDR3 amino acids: CASKLSGDKSSYEQYF. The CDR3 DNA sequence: TGTGCCAGCAAACTTTCGGGGGACAAGAGCTCCTACGAGCAGTACTTC.

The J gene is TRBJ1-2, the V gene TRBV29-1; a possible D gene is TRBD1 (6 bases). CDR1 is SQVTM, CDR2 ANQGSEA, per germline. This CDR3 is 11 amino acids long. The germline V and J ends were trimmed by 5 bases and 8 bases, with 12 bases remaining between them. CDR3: CSVTGARGYTF. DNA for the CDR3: TGCAGCGTTACGGGGGCGCGGGGCTACACCTTC.

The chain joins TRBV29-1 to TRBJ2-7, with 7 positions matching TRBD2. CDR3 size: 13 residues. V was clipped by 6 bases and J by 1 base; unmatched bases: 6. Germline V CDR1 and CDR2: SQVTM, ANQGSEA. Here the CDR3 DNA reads TGCAGCGTCGTCGCGCGGGAGTCCTACGAGCAGTACTTC. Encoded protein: CSVVARESYEQYF.

The DNA for the CDR3 is TGTGCCAGCAGCATGCTGGGACAGGGAAACTTTGCAGATACGCAGTATTTT. Protein sequence: CASSMLGQGNFADTQYF. The rearrangement uses TRBV13 and TRBJ2-3, with 9 bases lining up with TRBD1. The CDR3 extends over 17 amino acids. The junction had 13 bases not matched to a gene; V was cut back by 5 bases and J by 4 bases. Germline lookup yields CDR1 PRHDT and CDR2 FYEKMQ (reference sequence).

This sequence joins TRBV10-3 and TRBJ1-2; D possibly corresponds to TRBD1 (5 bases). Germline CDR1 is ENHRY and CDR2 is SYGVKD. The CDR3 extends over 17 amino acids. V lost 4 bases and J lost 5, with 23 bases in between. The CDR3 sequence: CAISAEPRDLTTYGYTF. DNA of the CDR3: TGTGCCATCAGTGCGGAACCCCGGGACCTCACCACGTATGGCTACACCTTC.

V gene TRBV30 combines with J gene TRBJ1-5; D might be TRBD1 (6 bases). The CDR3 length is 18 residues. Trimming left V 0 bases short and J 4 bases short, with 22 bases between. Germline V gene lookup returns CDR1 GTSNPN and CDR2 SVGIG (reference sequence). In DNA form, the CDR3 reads TGTGCCTGGAGTGTACGTACGACCGGGCAGGGGTGGAATCAGCCCCAGCATTTT. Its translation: CAWSVRTTGQGWNQPQHF. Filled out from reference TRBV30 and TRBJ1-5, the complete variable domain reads SQTIHQWPATLVQPVGSPLSLECTVEGTSNPNLYWYRQAAGRGLQLLFYSVGIGQISSEVPQNLSASRPQDRQFILSSKKLLLSDSGFYLCAWSVRTTGQGWNQPQHFGDGTRLSIL.

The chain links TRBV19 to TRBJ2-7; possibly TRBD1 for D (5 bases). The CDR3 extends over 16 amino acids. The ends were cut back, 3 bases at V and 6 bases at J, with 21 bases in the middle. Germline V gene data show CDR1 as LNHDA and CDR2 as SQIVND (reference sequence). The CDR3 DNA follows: TGTGCCAGTAGTATGACCAGGGTTTTCTTTCCCCTCGAGCAGTACTTC. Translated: CASSMTRVFFPLEQYF.

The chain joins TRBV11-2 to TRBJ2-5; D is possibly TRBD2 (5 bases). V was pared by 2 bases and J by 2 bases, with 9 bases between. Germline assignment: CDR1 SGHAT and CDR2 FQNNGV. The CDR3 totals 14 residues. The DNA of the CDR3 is TGTGCCAGCAGCTTAATAAGGGAGCAAGAGACCCAGTACTTC. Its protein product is CASSLIREQETQYF.

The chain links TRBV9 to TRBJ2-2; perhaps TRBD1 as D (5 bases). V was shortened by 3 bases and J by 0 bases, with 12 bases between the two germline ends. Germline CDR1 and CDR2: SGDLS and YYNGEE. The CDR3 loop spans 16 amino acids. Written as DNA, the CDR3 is TGTGCCAGCAGCGCCCGCAGGGCAACGAACACCGGGGAGCTGTTTTTT. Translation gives CASSARRATNTGELFF.

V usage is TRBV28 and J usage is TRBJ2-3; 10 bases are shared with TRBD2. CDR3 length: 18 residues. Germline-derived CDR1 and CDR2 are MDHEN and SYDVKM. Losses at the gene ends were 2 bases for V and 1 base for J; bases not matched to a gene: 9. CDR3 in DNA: TGTGCCAGCAGTTTACGGCTAGCGGGGGCTTCTCGCACAGATACGCAGTATTTT. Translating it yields CASSLRLAGASRTDTQYF.

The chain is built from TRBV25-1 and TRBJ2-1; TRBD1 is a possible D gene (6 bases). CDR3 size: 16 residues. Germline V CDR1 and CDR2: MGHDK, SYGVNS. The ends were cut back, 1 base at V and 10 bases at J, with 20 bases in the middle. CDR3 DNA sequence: TGTGCCAGCAGTGAATTTGGCAGGGGCCCCTCCTTGGAGCAGTTCTTC. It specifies CASSEFGRGPSLEQFF.

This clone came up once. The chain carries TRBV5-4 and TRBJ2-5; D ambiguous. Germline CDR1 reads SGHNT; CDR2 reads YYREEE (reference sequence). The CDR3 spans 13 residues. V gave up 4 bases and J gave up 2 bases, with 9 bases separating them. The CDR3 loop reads CASSPTSQETQYF. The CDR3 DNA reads TGTGCCAGCAGCCCGACTTCGCAAGAGACCCAGTACTTC.

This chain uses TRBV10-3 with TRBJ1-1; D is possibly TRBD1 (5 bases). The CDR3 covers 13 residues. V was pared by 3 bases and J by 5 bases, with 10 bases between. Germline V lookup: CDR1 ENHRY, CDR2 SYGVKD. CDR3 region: CAISDIGETEAFF. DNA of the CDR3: TGTGCCATCAGTGATATAGGGGAAACTGAAGCTTTCTTT.

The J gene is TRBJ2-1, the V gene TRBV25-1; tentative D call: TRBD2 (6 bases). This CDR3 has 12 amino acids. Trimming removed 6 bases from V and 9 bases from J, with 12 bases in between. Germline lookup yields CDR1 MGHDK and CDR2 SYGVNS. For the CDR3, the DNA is TGTGCCAGCAGGATGACTAGTAGTGAGCAGTTCTTC. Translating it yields CASRMTSSEQFF.

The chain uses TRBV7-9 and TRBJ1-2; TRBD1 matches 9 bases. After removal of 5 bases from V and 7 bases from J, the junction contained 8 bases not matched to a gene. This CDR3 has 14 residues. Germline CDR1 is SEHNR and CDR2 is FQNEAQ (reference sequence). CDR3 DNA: TGTGCCAGCAGCGCGCCCGGGACAGGGTTTGGCTACACCTTC. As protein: CASSAPGTGFGYTF.

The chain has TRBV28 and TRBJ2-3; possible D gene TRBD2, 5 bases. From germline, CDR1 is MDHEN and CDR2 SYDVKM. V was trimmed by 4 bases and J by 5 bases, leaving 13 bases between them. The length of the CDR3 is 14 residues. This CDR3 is CASSSERAIDTQYF. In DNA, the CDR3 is TGTGCCAGCAGTTCTGAGAGGGCCATAGATACGCAGTATTTT.

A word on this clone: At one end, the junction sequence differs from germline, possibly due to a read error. The DNA of the CDR3 is TGTGCCAGCAGCCAACAAAGCGGGAGTGTGGTCTTC. This gives the protein CASSQQSGSVVF. The V call is TRBV4-2, the J call TRBJ2-1; 8 bases line up with TRBD2. The CDR3 has 12 amino acids. Germline V lookup: CDR1 LGHNA, CDR2 YNFKEQ.

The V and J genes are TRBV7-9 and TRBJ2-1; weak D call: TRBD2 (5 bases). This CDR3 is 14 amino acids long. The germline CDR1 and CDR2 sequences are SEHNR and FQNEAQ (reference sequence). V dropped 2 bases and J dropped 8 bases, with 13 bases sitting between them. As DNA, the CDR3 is TGTGCCAGCAGCTTACCCCTAGCCGTCCATGAGCAGTTCTTC. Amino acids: CASSLPLAVHEQFF.

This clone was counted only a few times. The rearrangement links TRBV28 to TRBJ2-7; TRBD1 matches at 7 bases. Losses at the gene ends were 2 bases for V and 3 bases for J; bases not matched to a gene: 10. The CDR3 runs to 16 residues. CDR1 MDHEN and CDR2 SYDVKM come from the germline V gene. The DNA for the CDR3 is TGTGCCAGCAGTTTACCCGCGCGACAGGGAATCTACGAGCAGTACTTC. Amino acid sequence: CASSLPARQGIYEQYF.

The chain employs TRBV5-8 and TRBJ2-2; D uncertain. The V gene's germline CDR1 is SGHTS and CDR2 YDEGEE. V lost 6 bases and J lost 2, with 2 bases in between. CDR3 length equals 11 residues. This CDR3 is CASTNTGELFF. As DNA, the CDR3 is TGTGCCAGCACCAACACCGGGGAGCTGTTTTTT. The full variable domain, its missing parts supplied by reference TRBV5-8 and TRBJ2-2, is EAGVTQSPTHLIKTRGQQATLRCSPISGHTSVYWYQQALGLGLQFLLWYDEGEERNRGNFPPRFSGRQFPNYSSELNVNALELEDSALYLCASTNTGELFFGEGSRLTVL.

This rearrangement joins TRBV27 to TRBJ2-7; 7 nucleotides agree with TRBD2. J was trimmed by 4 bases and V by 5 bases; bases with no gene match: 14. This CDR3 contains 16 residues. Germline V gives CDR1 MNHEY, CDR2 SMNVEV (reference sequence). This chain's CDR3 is CASSPGTTWRGYEQYF. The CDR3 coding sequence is TGTGCCAGCAGTCCCGGGACTACCTGGAGAGGGTACGAGCAGTACTTC.

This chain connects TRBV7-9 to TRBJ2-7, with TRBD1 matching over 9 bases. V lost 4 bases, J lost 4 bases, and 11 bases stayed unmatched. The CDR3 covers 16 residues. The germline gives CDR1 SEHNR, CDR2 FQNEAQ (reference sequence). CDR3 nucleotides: TGTGCCAGCAGCTCCGGACCGACAGGGGGATCATACGAGCAGTACTTC. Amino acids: CASSSGPTGGSYEQYF.

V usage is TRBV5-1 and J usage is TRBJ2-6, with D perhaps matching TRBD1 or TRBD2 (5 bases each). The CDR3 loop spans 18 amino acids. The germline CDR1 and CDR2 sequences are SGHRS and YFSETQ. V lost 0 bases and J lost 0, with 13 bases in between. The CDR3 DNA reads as TGCGCCAGCAGCTTGGGTTCAGGGAGCGTCTCTGGGGCCAACGTCCTGACTTTC. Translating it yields CASSLGSGSVSGANVLTF.

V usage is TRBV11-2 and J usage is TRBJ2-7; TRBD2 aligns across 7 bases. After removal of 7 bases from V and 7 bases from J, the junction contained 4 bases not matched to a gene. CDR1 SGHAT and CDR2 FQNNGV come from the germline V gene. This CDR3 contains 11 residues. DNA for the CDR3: TGTGCCAGCACCCCCGGGGGGGAGCAGTACTTC. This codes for CASTPGGEQYF.

Here the CDR3 DNA reads TGTGCCAGCAGCCCTACCGGGACGGTGAACACTGAAGCTTTCTTT. It encodes CASSPTGTVNTEAFF. The chain is built from TRBV13 and TRBJ1-1; a possible D gene is TRBD1 (5 bases). CDR3 length: 15 residues. Germline-derived CDR1 and CDR2 are PRHDT and FYEKMQ (reference sequence). V was trimmed by 5 bases and J by 0 bases, leaving 13 bases between them.